What follows are 20 T cell receptor beta chains derived from one specimen sequenced in a study of control samples from healthy donors and cancer patients. Only in-frame clones appear in the TCRdb table, and some are missing; sequencing was by immunoSEQ multiplex PCR. The sample shows some 150,000 clones, around 96% of them seen only once. The source material was blood. These TCRs come from a middle-aged man in good health.

J is TRBJ2-1 and V is TRBV5-4, with D possibly matching TRBD2 (7 bases). Looked up from germline, CDR1 is SGHNT and CDR2 is YYREEE (reference sequence). The CDR3 has 15 amino acids. Trimming stripped 1 base from V and 4 bases from J, with 12 bases between. CDR3 sequence (DNA): TGTGCCAGCAGCTTGATCGGGGGGCATTACAATGAGCAGTTCTTC. This translates into CASSLIGGHYNEQFF.

This chain links TRBV10-3 with TRBJ1-1, with D maybe TRBD1 (5 bases). Germline CDR1 ENHRY, CDR2 SYGVKD. This CDR3 spans 13 amino acids. V was clipped by 7 bases and J by 0 bases, with 9 bases between them. Written as DNA, the CDR3 is TGTGCCATCAAGGGGACCTTGAACACTGAAGCTTTCTTT. It translates to CAIKGTLNTEAFF.

This clone showed up just once. This sequence joins TRBV19 and TRBJ1-2; 8 nucleotides line up with TRBD1. The CDR3 extends over 13 amino acids. The V segment lost 6 bases and the J segment 8 bases; nucleotides outside the gene matches: 8. Germline V gene sequence: CDR1 LNHDA, CDR2 SQIVND (reference sequence). Written as DNA, the CDR3 is TGTGCCAGTAGAGCGACAGGGGAGGGAGGCTACACCTTC. The encoded protein is CASRATGEGGYTF.

The genes are TRBV6-2 or TRBV6-3 and TRBJ2-7, with D uncertain. Looked up from germline, CDR1 is MNHEY and CDR2 is SVGEGT. The V end lost 2 bases, the J end lost 7 bases, and 9 bases lay between the germline ends. This CDR3 is built from 12 residues. The CDR3 loop is CASSYHRLEQYF. DNA for the CDR3: TGTGCCAGCAGTTACCACCGATTAGAGCAGTACTTC.

The V gene is TRBV9, the J gene TRBJ2-2; 8 nucleotides agree with TRBD2. V was pared by 4 bases and J by 0 bases, with 5 bases of the junction left unmatched. The CDR3 covers 16 residues. Germline V gene lookup returns CDR1 SGDLS and CDR2 YYNGEE. Here the CDR3 DNA reads TGTGCCAGCAGCCCTCAAGCGGGGGCGAACACCGGGGAGCTGTTTTTT. Its translation: CASSPQAGANTGELFF.

In nucleotides, the CDR3 is TGTGCCAGCAGTTGGGGACCCTGGGAGGGGCCCGAAGGGGATACGCAGTATTTT. It specifies CASSWGPWEGPEGDTQYF. The gene calls are TRBV27 and TRBJ2-3, with TRBD2 matching over 7 bases. Germline assignment: CDR1 MNHEY and CDR2 SMNVEV (reference sequence). V lost 4 bases, J lost 6 bases, and 19 bases stayed unmatched. This CDR3 is built from 18 residues.

The chain is built from TRBV29-1 and TRBJ1-2; the D is unclear. Trimming shortened V by 3 bases and J by 9 bases, and 2 bases separated the two germline ends. The germline V gene has CDR1 SQVTM and CDR2 ANQGSEA. The CDR3 sequence is 8 residues long. CDR3 nucleotide sequence: TGCAGCGTTGACCGCTACACCTTC. This sequence encodes CSVDRYTF. The full variable domain, rest sourced from reference TRBV29-1 and TRBJ1-2, is SAVISQKPSRDICQRGTSLTIQCQVDSQVTMMFWYRQQPGQSLTLIATANQGSEATYESGFVIDKFPISRPNLTFSTLTVSNMSPEDSSIYLCSVDRYTFGSGTRLTVV.

The chain joins TRBV10-2 to TRBJ1-2; perhaps TRBD1 as D (5 bases). This CDR3 contains 14 residues. Trimming removed 4 bases at V and 1 base at J, with 10 bases between. From germline, CDR1 is WSHSY and CDR2 SAAADI. The CDR3 sequence: CASSVGAVNYGYTF. Here the CDR3 DNA reads TGCGCCAGCAGTGTCGGGGCTGTTAACTATGGCTACACCTTC.

The V gene is TRBV27, the J gene TRBJ2-7; weak D call: TRBD1 (5 bases). Germline CDR1 MNHEY, CDR2 SMNVEV (reference sequence). CDR3 length: 13 amino acids. Trimming took 3 bases from V and 4 from J, leaving 10 bases between them. The CDR3: CASSFVRGYEQYF. In DNA form, the CDR3 reads TGTGCCAGCAGTTTTGTAAGGGGATACGAGCAGTACTTC.

This rearrangement joins TRBV4-1 to TRBJ1-4, with TRBD1 identical over 7 bases. CDR1 MGHRA and CDR2 YSYEKL come from the germline V gene. J gave up 5 bases and V 0 bases, and 3 bases lay outside the gene matches. The CDR3 length is 15 residues. The CDR3 DNA is TGCGCCAGCAGCCAAGAGGCAGGGGGGAATGAAAAACTGTTTTTT. Protein product: CASSQEAGGNEKLFF.

The genes are TRBV18 and TRBJ1-2; D might be TRBD1 (6 bases). CDR3 size: 13 residues. The germline V gene encodes CDR1 KGHSH and CDR2 LQKENI. The ends were cut back, 3 bases at V and 4 bases at J, with 9 bases in the middle. The CDR3: CASSPQTGYGYTF. In DNA form, the CDR3 reads TGTGCCAGCTCACCCCAGACAGGCTATGGCTACACCTTC.

This clone was detected only a few times. The V call is TRBV30, the J call TRBJ2-3; D not resolved. The V gene lost 3 bases and the J gene lost 5 bases, with 12 bases spanning the gap. From germline, CDR1 is GTSNPN and CDR2 SVGIG (reference sequence). The CDR3 runs to 13 residues. The CDR3 nucleotides read TGTGCCTGGAGGACCCCTATGGAAGATACGCAGTATTTT. Amino acids: CAWRTPMEDTQYF. The variable domain in full, completed from reference TRBV30 and TRBJ2-3, reads SQTIHQWPATLVQPVGSPLSLECTVEGTSNPNLYWYRQAAGRGLQLLFYSVGIGQISSEVPQNLSASRPQDRQFILSSKKLLLSDSGFYLCAWRTPMEDTQYFGPGTRLTVL.

This sequence joins TRBV5-8 and TRBJ1-5; 10 bases line up with TRBD1. V shed 4 bases and J 4 bases; nucleotides not matched to a gene: 2. The CDR3 runs to 14 residues. Germline CDR1 is SGHTS and CDR2 is YDEGEE. The CDR3 here is CASSPGQGNQPQHF. The CDR3 bases are TGTGCCAGCAGCCCGGGACAGGGGAATCAGCCCCAGCATTTT.

CDR3 amino acids: CASNTGFSGNTIYF. CDR3 DNA sequence: TGTGCCAGCAACACCGGTTTCTCTGGAAACACCATATATTTT. This chain joins TRBV19 and TRBJ1-3; unclear D gene. The length of the CDR3 is 14 residues. Germline assignment: CDR1 LNHDA and CDR2 SQIVND (reference sequence). Trimming removed 9 bases at V and 0 bases at J, with 12 bases between.

The chain joins TRBV7-9 to TRBJ2-1; 7 bases agree with TRBD2. CDR1 SEHNR and CDR2 FQNEAQ come from the germline V gene (reference sequence). The CDR3 length is 13 residues. V was pared by 4 bases and J by 8 bases, with 5 bases of the junction left unmatched. CDR3 nucleotide sequence: TGTGCCAGCAGCTCCCGGGGGGTCGATGAGCAGTTCTTC. Translated: CASSSRGVDEQFF.

This clone was counted a single time. The chain is built from TRBV6-5 and TRBJ1-3, with a possible D match to TRBD1 (6 bases). Germline CDR1 MNHEY, CDR2 SVGAGI. The V gene lost 4 bases and the J gene lost 4 bases, with 11 bases spanning the gap. The CDR3 spans 14 residues. CDR3: CASSWGPGGNTIYF. The CDR3 DNA follows: TGTGCCAGCAGTTGGGGGCCGGGAGGAAACACCATATATTTT.

The V call is TRBV24-1, the J call TRBJ2-1; 10 bases are a match to TRBD2. Germline V gene sequence: CDR1 KGHDR, CDR2 SFDVKD. The CDR3 is 15 amino acids. Losses at the gene ends were 5 bases for V and 7 bases for J; bases not matched to a gene: 7. In nucleotides, the CDR3 is TGTGCCACCAGTGTTCGGACTAGCGGAAGAAATGAGCAGTTCTTC. It is translated as CATSVRTSGRNEQFF.

This chain uses TRBV27 with TRBJ2-7, with 10 bases matching TRBD1. J was trimmed by 3 bases and V by 6 bases; bases with no gene match: 14. The germline gives CDR1 MNHEY, CDR2 SMNVEV (reference sequence). The CDR3 sequence is 17 residues long. Here the CDR3 DNA reads TGTGCCAGCAGACTTAGGGGATCCGGGACAGGGGTCTACGAGCAGTACTTC. This codes for CASRLRGSGTGVYEQYF.

Comments on this clone: The same CDR3 can be traced to other DNA sequences in this sample. The chain is built from TRBV6-2 or TRBV6-3 and TRBJ2-2, with D maybe TRBD2 (6 bases). CDR3 length: 15 amino acids. V was cut by 0 bases and J by 3 bases, with 8 bases left in between. The germline gives CDR1 MNHEY, CDR2 SVGEGT. This CDR3 reads CASSYSGGDTGELFF. The CDR3 bases are TGTGCCAGCAGTTACTCGGGGGGAGACACCGGGGAGCTGTTTTTT.

This clone was seen a few times. The genes are TRBV12-5 and TRBJ2-2, with 8 bases aligning to TRBD1. CDR1 and CDR2 (germline): LGHNT, FRNRAP. The CDR3 is made up of 13 amino acids. The ends lost 9 bases at V and 4 bases at J; junction bases unmatched: 4. The CDR3 sequence is CASRGLVTGELFF. Here the CDR3 DNA reads TGTGCTAGCAGGGGGCTTGTCACCGGGGAGCTGTTTTTT.